This T cell receptor (beta chain) emerged from a study of cytomegalovirus exposure and HLA in healthy donors. The study, taken as a whole, reports: Later work found most CMV-associated TCR beta chains apparently HLA-restricted. A later analysis found common viral pathogens apparently linked to several of the most significant clusters.

Comments on this clone: Its antigen remains unidentified.

Vbeta (60) and Jbeta (13) primers were used in the PCR. Sequencing was performed with immunoSEQ multiplex PCR; in TCRdb, only in-frame clones are kept and a portion is missing. The data contain about 190,000 clones, 77% of them singletons. Germline CDR1 reads MNHEY; CDR2 reads SVGAGI. With 10 bases removed from V and 2 bases from J, the gap between germline ends came to 12 bases. This CDR3 comprises 12 residues. The sequencing input was PBMCs. This TCR was recovered from a woman aged 25 to 39 in good health and CMV-seropositive. J is TRBJ2-7 and V is TRBV6-5; D might be TRBD1 (5 bases). The CDR3 nucleotides are TGTGCCACCGAGACAGAGACCTACGAGCAGTACTTC. Amino acid sequence: CATETETYEQYF.